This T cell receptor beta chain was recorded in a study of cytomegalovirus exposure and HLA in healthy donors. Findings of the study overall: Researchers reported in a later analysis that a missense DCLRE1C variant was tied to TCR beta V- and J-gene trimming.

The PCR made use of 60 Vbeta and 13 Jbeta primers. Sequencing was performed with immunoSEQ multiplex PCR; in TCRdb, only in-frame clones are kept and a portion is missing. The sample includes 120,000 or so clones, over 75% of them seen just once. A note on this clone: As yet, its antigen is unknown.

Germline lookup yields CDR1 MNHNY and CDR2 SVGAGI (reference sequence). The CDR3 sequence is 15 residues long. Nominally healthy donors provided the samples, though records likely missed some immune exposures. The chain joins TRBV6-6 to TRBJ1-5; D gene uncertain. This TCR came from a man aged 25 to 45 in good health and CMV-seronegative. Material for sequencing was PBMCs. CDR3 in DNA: TGTGCTAGCCGGGTTGGAGGGAATAGCAATCAGCCCCAGCATTTT. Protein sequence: CASRVGGNSNQPQHF.